This T cell receptor (beta chain) was captured in a study of blood T cell repertoires in COVID-19. Original processing methods: Estimation of nucleated cell counts was performed using reference gene primer amplification. The table came from immunoSEQ multiplex PCR; TCRdb's copy has only in-frame clones and leaves some out. V and J calls and clone size follow that table, whereas D and trimming were derived from the DNA. The sample contains 250,000 to 350,000 clones, more than 90% of which appear only once. CDR3 size: 11 residues. Germline V gene sequence: CDR1 SGHVS, CDR2 FQNEAQ. Trimming took 5 bases from V and 5 from J, leaving 5 bases between them. Recruitment covered about two dozen US areas and drew participants whose ages spanned roughly 18 to 100 years. Each participant's cohort was designated according to participant-reported clinical history. Two negative PCRs, clearance, or symptom resolution were required of recovered Cohort 3 donors.

This rearrangement joins TRBV7-8 to TRBJ2-3, with unresolved D. The clonotype was recovered from a woman in her 30s who had recovered from COVID-19. Sequencing used PBMCs or T cells enriched from blood (not recorded which). Here the CDR3 reads CASSPVDTQYF. The CDR3 bases are TGTGCCAGCAGCCCAGTAGATACGCAGTATTTT.